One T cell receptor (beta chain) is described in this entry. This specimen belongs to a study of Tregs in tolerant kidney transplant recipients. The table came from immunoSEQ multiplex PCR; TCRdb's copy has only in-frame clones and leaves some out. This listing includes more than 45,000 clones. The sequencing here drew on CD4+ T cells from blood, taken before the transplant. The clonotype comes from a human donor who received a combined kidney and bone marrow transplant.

CDR3 amino acids: CASSERGPDTQYF. Partial CDR3 DNA: TGCGCCAGCAGTGAGAGGGGTCCAGATACG. The chain uses TRBV10-2 and TRBJ2-3; a weak D match, TRBD1 (5 bases). The read halts 3 residues ahead of the CDR3 end, with the missing end drawn from the germline J gene. Germline V gives CDR1 WSHSY, CDR2 SAAADI. Trimming stripped 2 bases from V and 4 bases from J, with 7 bases between. The CDR3 length is 13 residues.